The present T cell receptor (beta chain) was sequenced within a study of metastatic and nonmetastatic thyroid tumors. Overall study context: Comparison of repertoires was carried out across blood and tumor or nodule tissue from malignant and benign thyroid patients.

This clone was detected ten times or more. Its cognate antigen is unknown. Looked up from germline, CDR1 is SGHNT and CDR2 is YYREEE (reference sequence). V was shortened by 0 bases and J by 5 bases, with 5 bases between the two germline ends. The CDR3 loop spans 12 amino acids. Patients underwent thyroid surgery, and none had received any treatment before it. In the study's own analysis: The authors used CDR3 differences across clinicopathological groups to build a distant-metastasis classifier for papillary thyroid cancer. TCRdb re-called the PCR reads through MiXCR. Here the V and J calls rest on TCRdb's processing, not on the authors' analysis. Of roughly 40,000 clones in the sample, approximately 20% were seen once. Study observations and caveats: Significantly higher TCR beta diversity was reportedly seen in malignant thyroid tumors than benign nodules, in blood and tumor.

The sequenced sample was tumor tissue. The source of this sequence is a female donor with papillary thyroid cancer or a benign thyroid nodule (not recorded which). Some clones in this sample may be carry-over from other donors' samples. This chain links TRBV5-4 with TRBJ2-5, with no clear D. CDR3 DNA sequence: TGTGCCAGCAGCTTGGAATCGGAGACCCAGTACTTC. This translates into CASSLESETQYF.